Only one count was recorded for the clone carrying this TCR beta chain. Its antigen is unknown. An end of the junction does not agree with germline; a read error may underlie this. This sample stems from a study of T cells in localized non-small cell lung cancer. Here immunoSEQ multiplex PCR was the method, and the copy in TCRdb shows in-frame clones only, minus some. The data show about 74,000 clones, roughly 80% seen once. The CDR3 runs to 14 residues. Germline-derived CDR1 and CDR2 are SNHLY and FYNNEI. Study outcomes and limitations: Adjacent lung was found to contain a median about 62 of the top 100 tumor clones. T cell clonality was highest in uninvolved adjacent lung, above tumor.

This TCR was recovered from a female donor older than 55 with stage I lung adenocarcinoma. Sequencing was performed on peripheral blood, taken before any cancer treatment. This sequence joins TRBV2 and TRBJ2-3; D is possibly TRBD2 (5 bases). The DNA for the CDR3 is TGTGCCAGCAGTGAAGCGCTTCGGGAAGCGCCCCATTCTTTT. Translated, it gives CASSEALREAPHSF.